These T cell receptor beta chains were read from a single sample in a study of cytomegalovirus exposure and HLA in healthy donors. Clones were sequenced by immunoSEQ multiplex PCR, and TCRdb holds only the in-frame ones, with some missing. The data show 65,000 to 70,000 clones, roughly 70% seen once. The sequenced material came from PBMCs. These receptors originate from a woman aged 25 to 39 in good health and CMV-seronegative. Both conserved end residues are part of each CDR3. The D gene is left open where the match is weak. The size entry is marked missing in some rows and otherwise reads once, few, many or a size class.

TGTGCCACCTCTTTAGCGGGGGCCATAAGCACAGATACGCAGTATTTT | CATSLAGAISTDTQYF | NA | TRBD2 | TRBJ2-3 | TRBV7-2
TGTGCCAGCAGTTCCCCGGTAAGGGGGTACTCTGGGGCCAACGTCCTGACTTTC | CASSSPVRGYSGANVLTF | once | NA | TRBJ2-6 | TRBV27
TGTGCCAGCAGCGAGACTATGAGTTCGGAAGCTTTCTTT | CASSETMSSEAFF | NA | NA | TRBJ1-1 | TRBV7-8
TGTGCCTGGACTAACCAGGGGAAGATCACTGAAGCTTTCTTT | CAWTNQGKITEAFF | once | NA | TRBJ1-1 | TRBV30
TGTGCCAGCAGTTCCTACAGGGGTCAAACTGAAGCTTTCTTT | CASSSYRGQTEAFF | NA | TRBD1 | TRBJ1-1 | TRBV28
TGTGCCAGCAGTCCCTATAGCGGGGTGTACAATGAGCAGTTCTTC | CASSPYSGVYNEQFF | few | TRBD2 | TRBJ2-1 | TRBV5-4
TGTGCCAGCAGTCGAAACAGGGGGCCCAACTATGGCTACACCTTC | CASSRNRGPNYGYTF | few | TRBD1 | TRBJ1-2 | TRBV14
TGTGCCAGCAGTGACTTCTATGGCTACACCTTC | CASSDFYGYTF | NA | NA | TRBJ1-2 | TRBV6-1
TGTGCAAGTCGCTTATGGTCGGGACTGAACCTCTACGAGCAGTACTTC | CASRLWSGLNLYEQYF | once | NA | TRBJ2-7 | TRBV12-2
TGTGCTAGTGGTAACAGGGATACGCAGTATTTT | CASGNRDTQYF | NA | NA | TRBJ2-3 | TRBV12-5
TGCGCCAGCGCTCCGAGCGGACAGGGGTCTATTGGCTACACCTTC | CASAPSGQGSIGYTF | NA | TRBD1 | TRBJ1-2 | TRBV5-1
TGTGCCAGCAGTGAAAGGAATGTCGGGACAAACACAGATACGCAGTATTTT | CASSERNVGTNTDTQYF | NA | NA | TRBJ2-3 | TRBV6-1
TGTGCCGGAACGACAGGGCCAACGGGGGCCAACGTCCTGACTTTC | CAGTTGPTGANVLTF | NA | TRBD1 | TRBJ2-6 | TRBV5-6
TGTGCCAGCAGCCAAGCCGGGACATCTGGAAACACCATATATTTT | CASSQAGTSGNTIYF | NA | NA | TRBJ1-3 | TRBV4-2
TGTGCCAGCAGGAGCGGGGGGAGCGACGAGCAGTACTTC | CASRSGGSDEQYF | few | TRBD2 | TRBJ2-7 | TRBV7-6
TGTGCCTGGGGACAGGGGTACAATGAGCAGTTCTTC | CAWGQGYNEQFF | NA | TRBD1 | TRBJ2-1 | TRBV30
TGTGCCAGCAGCGTCGCCGGGACAGGGATAGAGACCCAGTACTTC | CASSVAGTGIETQYF | NA | TRBD1 | TRBJ2-5 | TRBV5-6
TGCGCCAGCAGTGAGATTCCGACTAGCGGGGCAACCTACGAGCAGTACTTC | CASSEIPTSGATYEQYF | NA | TRBD2 | TRBJ2-7 | TRBV10-2
TGTGCCAGCTCCTGGGCACAAAATGAAGCTTTCTTT | CASSWAQNEAFF | NA | NA | TRBJ1-1 | TRBV25-1
TGTGCCAGCAGCCATCATCCGGGACAGGCCGCGGGGGCCAACGTCCTGACTTTC | CASSHHPGQAAGANVLTF | NA | TRBD1 | TRBJ2-6 | TRBV7-2
TGTGCCAGCAGCTTGGGGACAGGGGACATCTATGGCTACACCTTC | CASSLGTGDIYGYTF | NA | TRBD1 | TRBJ1-2 | TRBV7-9
TGTGCCAGCAGGGACAGGGTACTTGAAGCTTTCTTT | CASRDRVLEAFF | NA | TRBD1 | TRBJ1-1 | TRBV2
TGTGCCAGCAGCTTAGCAAGGACCGCGGGGTATGGCTACACCTTC | CASSLARTAGYGYTF | NA | NA | TRBJ1-2 | TRBV7-9
TGTGCCAGCAGCCTGACAGGGGACGTTAATGAAAAACTGTTTTTT | CASSLTGDVNEKLFF | few | TRBD1 | TRBJ1-4 | TRBV5-6
TGTGCCAGCAGCCGGGGGACTAGCCGGCAAGAGACCCAGTACTTC | CASSRGTSRQETQYF | NA | TRBD2 | TRBJ2-5 | TRBV14
TGTGCCTGGACCGTCGGGAGCTCTGGAAACACCATATATTTT | CAWTVGSSGNTIYF | few | NA | TRBJ1-3 | TRBV30
TGTGCCAGCAGCTCTAGCGGGGGGGCCTACGAGCAGTACTTC | CASSSSGGAYEQYF | few | TRBD2 | TRBJ2-7 | TRBV5-6
TGTGCCAGCAGCCATAGACAGGGTAGGGGTTCGAGGGAGCAGTACTTC | CASSHRQGRGSREQYF | few | TRBD1 | TRBJ2-7 | TRBV5-6
TGTGCCAGCACCGGGACTTCATATGGCTACACCTTC | CASTGTSYGYTF | NA | NA | TRBJ1-2 | TRBV2
TGTGCCAGCAGCGTGGCAAGGACAGGGAACACTGAAGCTTTCTTT | CASSVARTGNTEAFF | NA | TRBD1 | TRBJ1-1 | TRBV9
TGTGCCAGCAGCCACACACAGGGAAGGGCCGGGGAGCTGTTTTTT | CASSHTQGRAGELFF | once | NA | TRBJ2-2 | TRBV6-5
TGCGCCAGCAGTCCAGGGGCTGGTCAGCCCCAGCATTTT | CASSPGAGQPQHF | NA | NA | TRBJ1-5 | TRBV10-2
TGTGCCAGCAGCCGCACTAGGACGGCAGATACGCAGTATTTT | CASSRTRTADTQYF | NA | NA | TRBJ2-3 | TRBV6-1
TGTGCCAGTAGTTTTTCAGGGGGCTACACTGAAGCTTTCTTT | CASSFSGGYTEAFF | NA | TRBD1 | TRBJ1-1 | TRBV19
TGTGCCTGGAGTGAGGAGGGAACCTATGGCTACACCTTC | CAWSEEGTYGYTF | NA | NA | TRBJ1-2 | TRBV30
TGTGCCAGCAGCGCCAGCGGGGGAAGCACAGATACGCAGTATTTT | CASSASGGSTDTQYF | NA | TRBD2 | TRBJ2-3 | TRBV4-2
TGTGCCAGCAGCCAAGAAGATTATTCAGGTACTGAAGCTTTCTTT | CASSQEDYSGTEAFF | few | NA | TRBJ1-1 | TRBV14
TGTGCCAGCAGCTTAGATTGGTCGGCGGGGGGGCCGGGTGAGCAGTACTTC | CASSLDWSAGGPGEQYF | few | TRBD2 | TRBJ2-7 | TRBV7-9
TGTGCCATCAAGCGGGGGCCAGGGGCCCTTGGAGATACGCAGTATTTT | CAIKRGPGALGDTQYF | NA | TRBD2 | TRBJ2-3 | TRBV7-9
TGCACCAGCAGCCGACTCCTCTTGGACAGGGGACCACCCCTCCACTTT | CTSSRLLLDRGPPLHF | NA | NA | TRBJ1-6 | TRBV1
TGTGCCAGCAGTTCTAACAGGGGTCGGCCTGAAGCTTTCTTT | CASSSNRGRPEAFF | NA | TRBD1 | TRBJ1-1 | TRBV11-2
TGTGCCAGCAGTTTAGGACAGGGTTCATCCGGGGAGCTGTTTTTT | CASSLGQGSSGELFF | NA | TRBD1 | TRBJ2-2 | TRBV7-2
TGTGCCAGCAGCGTAGTGGAGGGTCTTGCGCAGTTCTTC | CASSVVEGLAQFF | NA | NA | TRBJ2-1 | TRBV9
TGCACCAGCAGCCTTAAACCGGTCGAGGGGGACTATGGCTACACCTTC | CTSSLKPVEGDYGYTF | NA | NA | TRBJ1-2 | TRBV1
TGCGCCAGCAGCTTGGCTAGCGCAAACACCGGGGAGCTGTTTTTT | CASSLASANTGELFF | NA | NA | TRBJ2-2 | TRBV5-1